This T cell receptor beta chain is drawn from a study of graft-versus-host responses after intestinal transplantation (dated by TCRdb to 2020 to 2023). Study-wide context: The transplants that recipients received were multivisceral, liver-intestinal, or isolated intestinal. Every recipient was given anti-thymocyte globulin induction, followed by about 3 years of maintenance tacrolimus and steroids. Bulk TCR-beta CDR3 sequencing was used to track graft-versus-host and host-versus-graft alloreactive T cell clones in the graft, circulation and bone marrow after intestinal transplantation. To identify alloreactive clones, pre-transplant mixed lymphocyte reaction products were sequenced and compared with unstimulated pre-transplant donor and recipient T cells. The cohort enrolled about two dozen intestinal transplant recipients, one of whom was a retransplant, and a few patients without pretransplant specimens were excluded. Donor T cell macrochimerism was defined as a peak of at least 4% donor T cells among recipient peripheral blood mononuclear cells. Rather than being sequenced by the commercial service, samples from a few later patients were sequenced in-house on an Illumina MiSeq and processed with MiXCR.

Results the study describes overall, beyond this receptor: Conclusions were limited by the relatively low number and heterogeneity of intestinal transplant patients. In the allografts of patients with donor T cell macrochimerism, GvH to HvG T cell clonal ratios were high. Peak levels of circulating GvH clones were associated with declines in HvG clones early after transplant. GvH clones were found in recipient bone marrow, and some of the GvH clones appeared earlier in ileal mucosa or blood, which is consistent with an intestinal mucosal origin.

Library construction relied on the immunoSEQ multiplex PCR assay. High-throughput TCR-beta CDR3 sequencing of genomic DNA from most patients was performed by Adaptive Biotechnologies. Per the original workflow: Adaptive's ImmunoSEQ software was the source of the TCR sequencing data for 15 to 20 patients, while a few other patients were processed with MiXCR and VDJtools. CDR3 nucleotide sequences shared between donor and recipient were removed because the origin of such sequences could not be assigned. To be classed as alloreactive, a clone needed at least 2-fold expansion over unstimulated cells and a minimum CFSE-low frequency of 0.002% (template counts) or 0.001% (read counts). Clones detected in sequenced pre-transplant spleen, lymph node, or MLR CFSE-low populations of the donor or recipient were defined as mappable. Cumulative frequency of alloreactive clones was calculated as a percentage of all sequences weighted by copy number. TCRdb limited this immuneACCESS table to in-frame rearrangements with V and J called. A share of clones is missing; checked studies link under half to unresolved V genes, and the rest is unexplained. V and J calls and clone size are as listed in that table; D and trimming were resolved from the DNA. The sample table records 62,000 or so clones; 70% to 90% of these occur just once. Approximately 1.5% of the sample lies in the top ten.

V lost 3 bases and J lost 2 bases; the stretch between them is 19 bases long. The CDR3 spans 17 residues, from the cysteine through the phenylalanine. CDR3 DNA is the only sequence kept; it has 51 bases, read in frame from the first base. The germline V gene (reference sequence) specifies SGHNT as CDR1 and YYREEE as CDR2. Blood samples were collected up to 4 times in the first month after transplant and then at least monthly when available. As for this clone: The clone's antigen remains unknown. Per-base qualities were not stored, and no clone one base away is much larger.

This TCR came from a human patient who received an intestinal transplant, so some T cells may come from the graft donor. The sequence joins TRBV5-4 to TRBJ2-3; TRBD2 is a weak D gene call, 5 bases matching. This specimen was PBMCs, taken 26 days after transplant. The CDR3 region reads CASSSREEADFTDTQYF. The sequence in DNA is TGTGCCAGCAGCTCACGTGAGGAAGCGGATTTCACAGATACGCAGTATTTT.